In its sample, the clone carrying this TCR beta chain was seen a few times. The sample is drawn from a study of T-cell reconstitution after alpha-beta-depleted transplantation in children. As it was prepared, the TCRbeta library received unique molecular identifiers. TCRdb reprocessed the PCR reads with MiXCR, giving one entry per CDR3 protein. The sample carries roughly 610,000 distinct CDR3 sequences, about 10% recorded once. Germline values: CDR1 MDHEN, CDR2 SYDVKM. CDR3 size: 15 residues. V gave up 4 bases and J gave up 2 bases, with 12 bases separating them. Sequenced material: PBMCs from the stem cell graft donor, taken from the stem cell graft. The rearrangement links TRBV28 to TRBJ1-3, with D perhaps matching TRBD1 (6 bases). The receptor was derived from a human donor who donated a stem cell graft to a child with acute myeloid leukemia. The CDR3 sequence is CASSYTTGTGNTIYF. The CDR3 DNA follows: TGTGCCAGCAGTTATACGACAGGCACTGGAAACACCATATATTTT. Variable domain in full (rest from reference TRBV28 and TRBJ1-3): DVKVTQSSRYLVKRTGEKVFLECVQDMDHENMFWYRQDPGLGLRLIYFSYDVKMKEKGDIPEGYSVSREKKERFSLILESASTNQTSMYLCASSYTTGTGNTIYFGEGSWLTVV.